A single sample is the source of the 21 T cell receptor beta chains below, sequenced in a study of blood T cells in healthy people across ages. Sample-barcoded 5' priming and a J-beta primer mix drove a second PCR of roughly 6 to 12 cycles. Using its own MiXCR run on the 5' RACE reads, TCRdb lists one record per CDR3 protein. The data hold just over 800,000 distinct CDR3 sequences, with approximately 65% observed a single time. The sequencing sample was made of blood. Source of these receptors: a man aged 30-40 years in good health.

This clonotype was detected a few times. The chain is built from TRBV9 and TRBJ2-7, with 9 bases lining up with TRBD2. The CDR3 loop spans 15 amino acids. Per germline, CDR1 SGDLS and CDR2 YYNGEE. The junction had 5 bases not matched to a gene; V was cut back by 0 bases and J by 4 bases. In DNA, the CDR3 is TGTGCCAGCAGCGTAGTGAGCGGGGGGATATACGAGCAGTACTTC. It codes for CASSVVSGGIYEQYF.

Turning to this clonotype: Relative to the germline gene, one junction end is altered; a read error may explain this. The DNA for the CDR3 is TGCAGTGCTAAGACAGGTCCCAGCTCCTATGAGCAGTACTTC. Translated: CSAKTGPSSYEQYF. The chain carries TRBV20-1 and TRBJ2-7; D may be TRBD1 (6 bases). This CDR3 comprises 14 residues. Looked up from germline, CDR1 is DFQATT and CDR2 is SNEGSKA (reference sequence).

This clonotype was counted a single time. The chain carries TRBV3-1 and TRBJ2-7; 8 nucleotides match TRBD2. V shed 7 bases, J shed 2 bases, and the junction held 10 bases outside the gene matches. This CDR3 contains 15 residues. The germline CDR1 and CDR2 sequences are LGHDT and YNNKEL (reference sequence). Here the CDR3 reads CASTSGRGGAYEQYF. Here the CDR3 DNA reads TGTGCCAGCACCTCTGGTCGGGGGGGAGCCTACGAGCAGTACTTC.

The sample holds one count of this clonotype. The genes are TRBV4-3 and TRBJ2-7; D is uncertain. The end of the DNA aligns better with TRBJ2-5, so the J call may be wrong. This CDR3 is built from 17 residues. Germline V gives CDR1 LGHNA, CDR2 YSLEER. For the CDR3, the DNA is TGCGCCAGCAGCCAAGATCCCGATAACAGAGCGAGGGAGACCCAGTACTTC. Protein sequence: CASSQDPDNRARETQYF.

The CDR3 bases are TGCAGCGTTGATGGAGGTTTGGGCTACACCTTC. Protein: CSVDGGLGYTF. This chain links TRBV29-1 with TRBJ1-2; D is ambiguous. Germline-derived CDR1 and CDR2 are SQVTM and ANQGSEA. The CDR3 runs to 11 residues. Trimming removed 3 bases at V and 8 bases at J, with 10 bases between.

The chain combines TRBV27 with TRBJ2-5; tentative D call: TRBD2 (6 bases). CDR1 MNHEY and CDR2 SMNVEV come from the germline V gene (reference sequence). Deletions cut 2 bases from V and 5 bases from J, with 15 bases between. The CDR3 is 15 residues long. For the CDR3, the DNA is TGTGCCAGCAGTTTACTCAACGGAGGGTGGGAGACCCAGTACTTC. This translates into CASSLLNGGWETQYF.

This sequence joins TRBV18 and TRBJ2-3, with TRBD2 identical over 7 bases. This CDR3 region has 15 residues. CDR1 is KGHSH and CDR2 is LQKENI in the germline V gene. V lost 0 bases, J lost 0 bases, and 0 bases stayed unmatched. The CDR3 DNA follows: TGTGCCAGCTCACCACCCGGGGGGAGCACAGATACGCAGTATTTT. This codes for CASSPPGGSTDTQYF.

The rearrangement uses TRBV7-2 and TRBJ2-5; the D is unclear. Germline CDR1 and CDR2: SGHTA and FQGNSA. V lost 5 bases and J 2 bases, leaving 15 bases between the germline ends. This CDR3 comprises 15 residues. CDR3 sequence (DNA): TGTGCCAGCAGCATTAAAGGACCGAGACAAGAGACCCAGTACTTC. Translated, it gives CASSIKGPRQETQYF.

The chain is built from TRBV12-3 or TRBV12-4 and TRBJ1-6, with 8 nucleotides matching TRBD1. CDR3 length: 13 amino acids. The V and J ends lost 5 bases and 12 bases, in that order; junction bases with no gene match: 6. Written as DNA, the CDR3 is TGTGCCAGCAGTCCGGACAGGGTGAAACCCCTCCACTTT. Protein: CASSPDRVKPLHF.

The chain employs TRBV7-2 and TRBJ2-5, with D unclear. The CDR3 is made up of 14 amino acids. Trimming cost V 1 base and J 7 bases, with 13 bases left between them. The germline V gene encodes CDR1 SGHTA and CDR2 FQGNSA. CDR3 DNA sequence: TGTGCCAGCAGCTTAGATTTGGGCTCTGGGACCCAGTACTTC. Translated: CASSLDLGSGTQYF.

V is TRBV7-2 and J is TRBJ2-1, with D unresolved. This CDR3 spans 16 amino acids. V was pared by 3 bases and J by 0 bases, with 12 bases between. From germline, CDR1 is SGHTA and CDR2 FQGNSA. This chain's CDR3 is CASSFLDHLSYNEQFF. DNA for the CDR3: TGTGCCAGCAGCTTCTTAGACCACCTCTCCTACAATGAGCAGTTCTTC.

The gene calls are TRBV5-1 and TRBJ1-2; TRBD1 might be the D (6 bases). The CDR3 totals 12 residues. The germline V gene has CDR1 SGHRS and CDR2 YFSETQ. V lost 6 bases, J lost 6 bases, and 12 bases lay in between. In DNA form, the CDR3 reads TGCGCCAGCACACAGGGTGGCGATGGCTACACCTTC. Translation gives CASTQGGDGYTF.

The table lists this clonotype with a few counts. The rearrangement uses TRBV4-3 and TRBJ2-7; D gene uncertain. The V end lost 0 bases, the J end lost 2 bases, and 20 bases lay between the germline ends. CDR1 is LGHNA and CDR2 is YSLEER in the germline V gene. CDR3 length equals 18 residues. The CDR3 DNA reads TGCGCCAGCAGCCAAGATCCCAATCGCAAAGGAAGCCCCTACGAGCAGTACTTC. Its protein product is CASSQDPNRKGSPYEQYF.

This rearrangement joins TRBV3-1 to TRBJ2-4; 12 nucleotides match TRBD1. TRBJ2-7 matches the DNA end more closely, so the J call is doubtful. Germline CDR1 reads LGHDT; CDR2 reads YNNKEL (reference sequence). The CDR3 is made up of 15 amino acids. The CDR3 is CASRPRGQGAYEQYF. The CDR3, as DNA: TGTGCCAGCAGGCCTCGGGGACAGGGGGCTTACGAGCAGTACTTC.

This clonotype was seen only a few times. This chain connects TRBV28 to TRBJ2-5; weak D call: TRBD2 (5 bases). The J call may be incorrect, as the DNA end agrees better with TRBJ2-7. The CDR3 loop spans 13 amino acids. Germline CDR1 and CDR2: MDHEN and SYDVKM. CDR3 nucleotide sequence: TGTGCCAGCGGCGGTGGAGGAAGCTACGAGCAGTACTTC. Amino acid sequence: CASGGGGSYEQYF.

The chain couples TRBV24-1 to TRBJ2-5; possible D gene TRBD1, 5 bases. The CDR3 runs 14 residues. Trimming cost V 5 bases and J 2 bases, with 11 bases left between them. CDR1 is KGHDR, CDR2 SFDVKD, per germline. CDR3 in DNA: TGTGCCACCAGTGTGCAGGGCGTTCAAGAGACCCAGTACTTC. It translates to CATSVQGVQETQYF.

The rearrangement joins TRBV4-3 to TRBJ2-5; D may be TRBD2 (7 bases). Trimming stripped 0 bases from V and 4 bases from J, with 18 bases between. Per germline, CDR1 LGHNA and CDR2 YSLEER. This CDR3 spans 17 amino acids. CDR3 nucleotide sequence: TGCGCCAGCAGCCAAGATTGGGCGGGGGCCCCCAGAGAGACCCAGTACTTC. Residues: CASSQDWAGAPRETQYF.

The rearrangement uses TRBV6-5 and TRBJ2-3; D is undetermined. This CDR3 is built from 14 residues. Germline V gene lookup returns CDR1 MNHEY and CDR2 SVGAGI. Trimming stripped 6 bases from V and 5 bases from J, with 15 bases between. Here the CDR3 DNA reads TGTGCCAGCAGCTCCCCCGCCCGTCAAGATACGCAGTATTTT. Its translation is CASSSPARQDTQYF.

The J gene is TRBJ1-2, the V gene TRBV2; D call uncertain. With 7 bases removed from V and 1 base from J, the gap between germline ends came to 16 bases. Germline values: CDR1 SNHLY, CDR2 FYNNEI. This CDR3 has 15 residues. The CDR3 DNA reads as TGTGCCAGCACTCACGGCAGGTCGTTTAACTATGGCTACACCTTC. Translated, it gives CASTHGRSFNYGYTF.

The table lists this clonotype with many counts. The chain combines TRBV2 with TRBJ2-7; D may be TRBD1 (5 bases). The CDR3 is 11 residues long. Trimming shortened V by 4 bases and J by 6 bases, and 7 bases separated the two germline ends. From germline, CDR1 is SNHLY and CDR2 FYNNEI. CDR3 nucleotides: TGTGCCAGCAGTGTAGGGGTCGAGCAGTACTTC. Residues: CASSVGVEQYF.

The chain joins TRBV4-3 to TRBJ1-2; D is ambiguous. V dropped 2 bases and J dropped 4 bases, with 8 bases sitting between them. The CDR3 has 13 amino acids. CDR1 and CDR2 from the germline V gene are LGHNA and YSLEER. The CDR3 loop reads CASSQTALYGYTF. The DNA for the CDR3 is TGCGCCAGCAGCCAAACAGCACTCTATGGCTACACCTTC.